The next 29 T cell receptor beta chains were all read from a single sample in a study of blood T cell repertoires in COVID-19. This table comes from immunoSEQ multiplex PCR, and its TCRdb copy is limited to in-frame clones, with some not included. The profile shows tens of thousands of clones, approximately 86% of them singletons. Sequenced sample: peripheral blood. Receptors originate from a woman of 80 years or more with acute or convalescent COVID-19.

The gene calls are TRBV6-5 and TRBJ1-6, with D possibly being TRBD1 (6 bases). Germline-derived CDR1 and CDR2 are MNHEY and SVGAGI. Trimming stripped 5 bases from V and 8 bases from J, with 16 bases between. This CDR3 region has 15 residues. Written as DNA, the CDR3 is TGTGCCAGCAGTAAAAGCAGGGGTGAGGATTCACCCCTCCACTTT. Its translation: CASSKSRGEDSPLHF.

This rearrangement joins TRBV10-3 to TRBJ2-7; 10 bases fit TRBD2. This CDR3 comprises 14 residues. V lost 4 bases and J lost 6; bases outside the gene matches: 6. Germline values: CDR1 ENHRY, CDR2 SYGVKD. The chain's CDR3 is CAISVTSGSTEQYF. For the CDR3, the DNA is TGTGCCATCAGTGTGACTAGCGGGTCTACCGAGCAGTACTTC.

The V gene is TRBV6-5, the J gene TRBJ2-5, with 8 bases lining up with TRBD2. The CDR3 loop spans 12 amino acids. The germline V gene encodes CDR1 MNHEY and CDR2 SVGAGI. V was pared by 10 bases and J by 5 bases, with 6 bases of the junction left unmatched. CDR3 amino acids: CANTGGEETQYF. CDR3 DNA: TGTGCCAACACCGGGGGGGAGGAGACCCAGTACTTC.

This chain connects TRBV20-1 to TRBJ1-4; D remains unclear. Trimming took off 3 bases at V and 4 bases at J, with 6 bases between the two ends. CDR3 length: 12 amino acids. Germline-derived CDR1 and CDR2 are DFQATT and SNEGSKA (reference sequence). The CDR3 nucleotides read TGCAGTGCTAGTGGAGATAATGAAAAACTGTTTTTT. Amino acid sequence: CSASGDNEKLFF.

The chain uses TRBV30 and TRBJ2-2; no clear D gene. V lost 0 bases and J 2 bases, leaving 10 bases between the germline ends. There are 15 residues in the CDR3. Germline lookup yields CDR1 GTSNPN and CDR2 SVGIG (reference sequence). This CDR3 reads CAWSVRAYNTGELFF. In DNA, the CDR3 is TGTGCCTGGAGTGTAAGAGCTTATAACACCGGGGAGCTGTTTTTT.

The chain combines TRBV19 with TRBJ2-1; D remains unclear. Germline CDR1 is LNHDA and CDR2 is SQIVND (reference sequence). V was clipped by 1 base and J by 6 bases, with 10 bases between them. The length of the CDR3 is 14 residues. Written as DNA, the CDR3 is TGTGCCAGTAGTATAGGAGTTGCTAGCAATGAGCAGTTCTTC. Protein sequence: CASSIGVASNEQFF. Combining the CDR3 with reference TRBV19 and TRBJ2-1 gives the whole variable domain DGGITQSPKYLFRKEGQNVTLSCEQNLNHDAMYWYRQDPGQGLRLIYYSQIVNDFQKGDIAEGYSVSREKKESFPLTVTSAQKNPTAFYLCASSIGVASNEQFFGPGTRLTVL.

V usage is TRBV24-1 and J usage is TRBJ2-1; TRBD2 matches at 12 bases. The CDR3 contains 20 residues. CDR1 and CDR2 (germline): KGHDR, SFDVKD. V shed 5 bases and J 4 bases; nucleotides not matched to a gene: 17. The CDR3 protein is CATSGLGGLAGGPSYNEQFF. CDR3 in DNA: TGTGCCACCAGTGGTCTGGGTGGTCTAGCGGGAGGGCCGTCATACAATGAGCAGTTCTTC.

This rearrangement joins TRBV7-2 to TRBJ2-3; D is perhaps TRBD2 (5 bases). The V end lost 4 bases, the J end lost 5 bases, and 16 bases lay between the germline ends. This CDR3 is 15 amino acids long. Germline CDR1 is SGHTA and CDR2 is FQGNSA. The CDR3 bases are TGTGCCAGCAGCTCGAGGGAGAGCTATAGAGATACGCAGTATTTT. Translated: CASSSRESYRDTQYF. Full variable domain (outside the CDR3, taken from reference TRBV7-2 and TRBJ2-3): GAGVSQSPSNKVTEKGKDVELRCDPISGHTALYWYRQSLGQGLEFLIYFQGNSAPDKSGLPSDRFSAERTGGSVSTLTIQRTQQEDSAVYLCASSSRESYRDTQYFGPGTRLTVL.

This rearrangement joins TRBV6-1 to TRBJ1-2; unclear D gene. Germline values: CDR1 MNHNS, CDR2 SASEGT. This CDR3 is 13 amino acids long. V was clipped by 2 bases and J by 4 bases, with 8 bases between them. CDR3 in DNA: TGTGCCAGCAGTGAACCCGGGTTCTATGGCTACACCTTC. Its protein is CASSEPGFYGYTF.

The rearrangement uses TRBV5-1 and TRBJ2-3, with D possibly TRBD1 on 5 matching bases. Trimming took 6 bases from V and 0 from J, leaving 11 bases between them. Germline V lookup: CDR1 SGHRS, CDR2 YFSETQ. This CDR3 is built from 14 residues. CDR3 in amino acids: CASNRQGSTDTQYF. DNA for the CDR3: TGCGCCAGCAATCGCCAGGGTAGCACAGATACGCAGTATTTT.

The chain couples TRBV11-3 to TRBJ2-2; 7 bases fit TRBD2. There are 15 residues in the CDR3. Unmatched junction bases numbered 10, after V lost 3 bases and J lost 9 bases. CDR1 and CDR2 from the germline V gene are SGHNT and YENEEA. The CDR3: CASSFCMREFRELFF. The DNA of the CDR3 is TGTGCCAGCAGCTTTTGCATGCGGGAGTTCCGGGAGCTGTTTTTT.

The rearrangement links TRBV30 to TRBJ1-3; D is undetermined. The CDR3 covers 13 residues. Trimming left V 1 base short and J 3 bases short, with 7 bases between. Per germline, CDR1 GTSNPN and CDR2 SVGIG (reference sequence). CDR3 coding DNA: TGTGCCTGGAGTGGTCAGATTGGAAACACCATATATTTT. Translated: CAWSGQIGNTIYF.

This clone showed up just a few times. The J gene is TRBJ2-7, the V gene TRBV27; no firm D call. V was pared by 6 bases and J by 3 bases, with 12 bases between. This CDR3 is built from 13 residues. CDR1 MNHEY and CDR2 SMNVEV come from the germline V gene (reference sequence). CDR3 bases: TGTGCCAGCAGCAGATTCGGAGACTACGAGCAGTACTTC. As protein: CASSRFGDYEQYF.

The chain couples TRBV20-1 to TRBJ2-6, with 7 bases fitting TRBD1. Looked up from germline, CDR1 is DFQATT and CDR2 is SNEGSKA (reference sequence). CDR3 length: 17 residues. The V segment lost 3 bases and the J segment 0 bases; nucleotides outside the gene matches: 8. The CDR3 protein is CSASATGKASGANVLTF. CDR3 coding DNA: TGCAGTGCTAGTGCGACAGGGAAAGCCTCTGGGGCCAACGTCCTGACTTTC.

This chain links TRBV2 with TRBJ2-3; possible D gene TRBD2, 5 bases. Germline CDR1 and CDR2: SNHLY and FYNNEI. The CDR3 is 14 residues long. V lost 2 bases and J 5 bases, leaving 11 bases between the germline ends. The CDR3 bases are TGTGCCAGCAGTGAATGGACCGCGGGAGATACGCAGTATTTT. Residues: CASSEWTAGDTQYF.

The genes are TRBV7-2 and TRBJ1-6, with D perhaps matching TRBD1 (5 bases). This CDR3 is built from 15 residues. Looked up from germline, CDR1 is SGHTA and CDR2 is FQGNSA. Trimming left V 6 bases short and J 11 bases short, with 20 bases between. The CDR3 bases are TGTGCCAGCAGTCGTTATTGGGGGGGAGAGACACCCCTCCACTTT. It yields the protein CASSRYWGGETPLHF.

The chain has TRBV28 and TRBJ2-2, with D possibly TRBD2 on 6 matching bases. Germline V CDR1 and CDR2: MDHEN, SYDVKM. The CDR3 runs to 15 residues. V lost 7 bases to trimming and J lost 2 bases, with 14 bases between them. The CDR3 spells CASKLTGTNTGELFF. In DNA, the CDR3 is TGTGCCAGCAAACTGACCGGGACTAACACCGGGGAGCTGTTTTTT.

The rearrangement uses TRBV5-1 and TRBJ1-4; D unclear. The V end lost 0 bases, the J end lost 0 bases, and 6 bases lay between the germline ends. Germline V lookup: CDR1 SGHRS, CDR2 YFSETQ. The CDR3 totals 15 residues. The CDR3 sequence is CASSLGAATNEKLFF. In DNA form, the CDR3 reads TGCGCCAGCAGCTTGGGAGCCGCAACTAATGAAAAACTGTTTTTT.

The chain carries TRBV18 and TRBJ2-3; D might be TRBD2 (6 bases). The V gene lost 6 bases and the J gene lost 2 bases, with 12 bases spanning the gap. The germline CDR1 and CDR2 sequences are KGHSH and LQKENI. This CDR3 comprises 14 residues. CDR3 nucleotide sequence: TGTGCCAGCTCGATTGGGGGGAACACAGATACGCAGTATTTT. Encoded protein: CASSIGGNTDTQYF.

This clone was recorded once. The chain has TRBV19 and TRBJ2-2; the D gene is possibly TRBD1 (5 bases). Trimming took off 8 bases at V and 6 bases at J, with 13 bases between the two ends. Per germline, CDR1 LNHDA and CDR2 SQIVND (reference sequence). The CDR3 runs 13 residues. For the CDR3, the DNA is TGTGCCAGTTCCAGGGTGGTTTCCGGGGAGCTGTTTTTT. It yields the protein CASSRVVSGELFF.

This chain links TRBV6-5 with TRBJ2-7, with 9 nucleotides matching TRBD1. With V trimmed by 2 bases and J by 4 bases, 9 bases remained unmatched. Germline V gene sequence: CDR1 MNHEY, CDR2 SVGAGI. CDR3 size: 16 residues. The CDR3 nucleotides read TGTGCCAGCAGTTACACCACCCCGGGACAGGGATACGAGCAGTACTTC. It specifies CASSYTTPGQGYEQYF.

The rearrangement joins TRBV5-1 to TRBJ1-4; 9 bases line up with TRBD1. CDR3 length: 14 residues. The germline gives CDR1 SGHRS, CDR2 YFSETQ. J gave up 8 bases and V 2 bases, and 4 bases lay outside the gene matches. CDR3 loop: CASSLQGADEKLFF. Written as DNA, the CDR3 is TGCGCCAGCAGCTTACAGGGGGCCGACGAAAAACTGTTTTTT.

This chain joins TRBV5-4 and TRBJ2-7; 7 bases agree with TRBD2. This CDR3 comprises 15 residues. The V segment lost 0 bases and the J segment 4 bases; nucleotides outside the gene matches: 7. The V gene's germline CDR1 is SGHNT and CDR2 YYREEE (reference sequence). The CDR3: CASSLGSGELYEQYF. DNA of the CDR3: TGTGCCAGCAGCTTGGGCAGCGGGGAACTATACGAGCAGTACTTC. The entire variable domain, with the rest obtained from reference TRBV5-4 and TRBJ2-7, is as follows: ETGVTQSPTHLIKTRGQQVTLRCSSQSGHNTVSWYQQALGQGPQFIFQYYREEENGRGNFPPRFSGLQFPNYSSELNVNALELDDSALYLCASSLGSGELYEQYFGPGTRLTVT.

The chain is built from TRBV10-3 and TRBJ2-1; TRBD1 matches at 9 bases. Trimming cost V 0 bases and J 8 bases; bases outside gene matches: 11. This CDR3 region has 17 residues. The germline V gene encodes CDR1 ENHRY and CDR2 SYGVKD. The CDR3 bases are TGTGCCATCAGTGAGTCCCTACAGGGGGCGCCGAGCTATGAGCAGTTCTTC. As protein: CAISESLQGAPSYEQFF.

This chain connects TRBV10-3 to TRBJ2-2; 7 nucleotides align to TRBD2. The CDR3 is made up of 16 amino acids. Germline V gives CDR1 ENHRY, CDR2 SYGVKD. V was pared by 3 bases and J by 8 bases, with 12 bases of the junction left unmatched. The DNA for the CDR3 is TGTGCCATCAGTGATCCGGCTAGCGGTCCAAGAGGGGAGCTGTTTTTT. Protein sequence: CAISDPASGPRGELFF.

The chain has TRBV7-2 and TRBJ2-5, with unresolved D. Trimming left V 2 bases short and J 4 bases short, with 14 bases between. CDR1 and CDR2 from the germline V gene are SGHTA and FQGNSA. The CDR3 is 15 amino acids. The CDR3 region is CASSLQEAYGETQYF. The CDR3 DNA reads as TGTGCCAGCAGCTTACAAGAGGCGTACGGAGAGACCCAGTACTTC.

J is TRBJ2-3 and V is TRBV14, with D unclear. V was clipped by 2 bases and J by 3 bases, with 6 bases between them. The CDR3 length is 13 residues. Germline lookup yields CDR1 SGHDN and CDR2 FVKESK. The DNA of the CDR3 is TGTGCCAGCAGCCAATTTCTTACAGATACGCAGTATTTT. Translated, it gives CASSQFLTDTQYF.

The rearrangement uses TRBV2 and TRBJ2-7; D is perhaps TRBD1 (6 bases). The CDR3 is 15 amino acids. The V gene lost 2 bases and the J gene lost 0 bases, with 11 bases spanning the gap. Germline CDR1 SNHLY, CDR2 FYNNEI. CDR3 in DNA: TGTGCCAGCAGTGAACGACAGGCTAGCTCCTACGAGCAGTACTTC. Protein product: CASSERQASSYEQYF.

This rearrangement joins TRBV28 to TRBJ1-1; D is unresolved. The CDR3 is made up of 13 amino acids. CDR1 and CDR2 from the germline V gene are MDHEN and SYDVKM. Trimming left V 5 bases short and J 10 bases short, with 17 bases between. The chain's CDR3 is CASSPSSPLGAFF. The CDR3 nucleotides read TGTGCCAGCAGTCCTAGCTCTCCTTTGGGAGCTTTCTTT.